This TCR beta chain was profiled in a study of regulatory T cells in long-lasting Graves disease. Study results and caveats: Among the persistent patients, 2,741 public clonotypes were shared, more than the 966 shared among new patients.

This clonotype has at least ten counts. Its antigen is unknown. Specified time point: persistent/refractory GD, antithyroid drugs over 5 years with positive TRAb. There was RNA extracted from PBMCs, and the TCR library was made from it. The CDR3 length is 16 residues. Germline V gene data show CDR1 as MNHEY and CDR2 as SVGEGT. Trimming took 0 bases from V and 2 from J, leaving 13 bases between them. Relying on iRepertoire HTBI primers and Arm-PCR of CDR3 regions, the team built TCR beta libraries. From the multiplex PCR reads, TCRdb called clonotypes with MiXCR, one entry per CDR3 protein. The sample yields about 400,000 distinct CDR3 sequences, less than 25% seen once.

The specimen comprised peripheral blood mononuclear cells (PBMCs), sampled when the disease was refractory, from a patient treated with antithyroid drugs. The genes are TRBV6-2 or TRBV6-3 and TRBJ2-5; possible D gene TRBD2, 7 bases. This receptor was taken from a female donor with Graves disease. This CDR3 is CASSYSEGGGQETQYF. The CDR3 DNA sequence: TGTGCCAGCAGTTACTCGGAAGGGGGGGGACAAGAGACCCAGTACTTC.